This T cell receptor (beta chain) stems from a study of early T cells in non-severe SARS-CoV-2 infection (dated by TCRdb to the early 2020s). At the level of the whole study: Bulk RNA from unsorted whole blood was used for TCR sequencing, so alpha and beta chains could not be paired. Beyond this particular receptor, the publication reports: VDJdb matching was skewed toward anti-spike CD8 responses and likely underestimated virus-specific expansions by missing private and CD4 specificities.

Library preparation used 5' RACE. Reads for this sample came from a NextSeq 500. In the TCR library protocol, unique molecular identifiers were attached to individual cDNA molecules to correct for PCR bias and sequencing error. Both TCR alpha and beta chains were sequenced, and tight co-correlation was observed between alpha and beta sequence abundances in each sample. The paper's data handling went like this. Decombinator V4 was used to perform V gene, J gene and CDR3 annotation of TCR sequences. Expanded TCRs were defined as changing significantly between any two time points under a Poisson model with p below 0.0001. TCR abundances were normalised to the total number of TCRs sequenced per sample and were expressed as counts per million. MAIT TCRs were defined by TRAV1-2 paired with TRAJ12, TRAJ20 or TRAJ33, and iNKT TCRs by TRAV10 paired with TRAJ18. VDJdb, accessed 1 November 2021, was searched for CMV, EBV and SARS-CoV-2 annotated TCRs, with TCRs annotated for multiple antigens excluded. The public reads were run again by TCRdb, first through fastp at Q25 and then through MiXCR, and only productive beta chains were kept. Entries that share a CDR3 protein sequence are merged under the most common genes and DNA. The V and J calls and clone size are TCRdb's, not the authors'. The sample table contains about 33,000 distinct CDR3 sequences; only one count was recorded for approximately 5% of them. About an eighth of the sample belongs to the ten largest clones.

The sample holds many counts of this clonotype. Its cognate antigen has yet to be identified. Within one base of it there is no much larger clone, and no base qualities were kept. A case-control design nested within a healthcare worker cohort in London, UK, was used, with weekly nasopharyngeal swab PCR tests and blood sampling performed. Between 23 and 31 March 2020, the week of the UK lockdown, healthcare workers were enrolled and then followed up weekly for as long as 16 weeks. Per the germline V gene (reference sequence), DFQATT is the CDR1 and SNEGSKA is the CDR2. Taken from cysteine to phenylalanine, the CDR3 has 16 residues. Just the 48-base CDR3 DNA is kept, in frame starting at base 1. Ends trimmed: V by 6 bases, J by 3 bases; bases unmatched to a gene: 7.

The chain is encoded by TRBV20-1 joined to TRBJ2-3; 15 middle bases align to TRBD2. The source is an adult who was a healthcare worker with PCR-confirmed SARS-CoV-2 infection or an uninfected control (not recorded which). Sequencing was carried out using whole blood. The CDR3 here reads CSAEKGLAGGTDTQYF. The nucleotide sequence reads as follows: TGCAGTGCCGAGAAAGGACTAGCGGGGGGGACAGATACGCAGTATTTT.